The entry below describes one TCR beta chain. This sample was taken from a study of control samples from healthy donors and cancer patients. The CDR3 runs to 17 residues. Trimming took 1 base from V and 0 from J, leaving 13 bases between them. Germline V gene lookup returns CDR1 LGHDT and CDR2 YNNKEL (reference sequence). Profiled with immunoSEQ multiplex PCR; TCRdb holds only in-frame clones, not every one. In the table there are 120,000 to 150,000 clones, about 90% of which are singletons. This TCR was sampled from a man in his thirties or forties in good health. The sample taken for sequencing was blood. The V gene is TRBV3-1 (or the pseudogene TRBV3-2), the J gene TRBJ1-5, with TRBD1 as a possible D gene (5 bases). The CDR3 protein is CASSQAGGGNSNQPQHF. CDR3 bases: TGTGCCAGCAGCCAAGCAGGCGGGGGAAATAGCAATCAGCCCCAGCATTTT.